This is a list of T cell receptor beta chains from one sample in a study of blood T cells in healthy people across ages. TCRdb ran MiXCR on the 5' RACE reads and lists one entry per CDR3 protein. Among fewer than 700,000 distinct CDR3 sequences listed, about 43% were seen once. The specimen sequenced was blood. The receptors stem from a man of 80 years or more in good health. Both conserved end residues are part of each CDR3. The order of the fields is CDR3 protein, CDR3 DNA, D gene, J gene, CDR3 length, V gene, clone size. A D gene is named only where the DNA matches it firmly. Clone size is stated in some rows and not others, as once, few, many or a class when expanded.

CDR3aa: CASSSGGAVDTEYF
CDR3nt: TGTGCCAGCAGTAGCGGGGGGGCCGTAGATACGGAGTATTTT
d_gene: TRBD2
j_gene: TRBJ2-3
len: 14
v_gene: TRBV12-3/TRBV12-4
abundance: -

CDR3aa: CSAASGHLRNEQFF
CDR3nt: TGCAGTGCTGCCTCGGGACACCTACGGAATGAGCAGTTCTTC
d_gene: -
j_gene: TRBJ2-1
len: 14
v_gene: TRBV20-1
abundance: -

CDR3aa: CASSGGTGEQYF
CDR3nt: TGTGCCAGCAGTGGGGGCACGGGGGAGCAGTACTTC
d_gene: -
j_gene: TRBJ2-7
len: 12
v_gene: TRBV2
abundance: few

CDR3aa: CASSLRTSGLNEQFF
CDR3nt: TGTGCCAGCAGTCTAAGGACTAGCGGGTTAAATGAGCAGTTCTTC
d_gene: TRBD2
j_gene: TRBJ2-1
len: 15
v_gene: TRBV27
abundance: -

CDR3aa: CASSPTVMNTEAFF
CDR3nt: TGTGCCAGCAGCCCGACAGTAATGAACACTGAAGCTTTCTTT
d_gene: -
j_gene: TRBJ1-1
len: 14
v_gene: TRBV3-1
abundance: few

CDR3aa: CAISEAPDYGYTF
CDR3nt: TGTGCCATCAGTGAGGCCCCAGACTATGGCTACACCTTC
d_gene: -
j_gene: TRBJ1-2
len: 13
v_gene: TRBV10-3
abundance: once

CDR3aa: CASRDRVDQPQHF
CDR3nt: TGTGCCAGCCGAGACAGGGTGGATCAGCCCCAGCATTTT
d_gene: TRBD1
j_gene: TRBJ1-5
len: 13
v_gene: TRBV2
abundance: -

CDR3aa: CAISGTSGIYEQYF
CDR3nt: TGTGCCATCAGTGGGACTAGCGGGATCTACGAGCAGTACTTC
d_gene: TRBD2
j_gene: TRBJ2-7
len: 14
v_gene: TRBV10-3
abundance: -

CDR3aa: CASTSDRARSYNEQFF
CDR3nt: TGTGCCAGCACCTCCGACAGGGCACGCTCCTACAATGAGCAGTTCTTC
d_gene: TRBD1
j_gene: TRBJ2-1
len: 16
v_gene: TRBV6-2/TRBV6-3
abundance: -

CDR3aa: CSAGQEFTDTQYF
CDR3nt: TGCAGCGCTGGACAGGAGTTCACAGATACGCAGTATTTT
d_gene: TRBD1
j_gene: TRBJ2-3
len: 13
v_gene: TRBV29-1
abundance: many

CDR3aa: CASSQGTSGIEDTQYF
CDR3nt: TGTGCCAGCAGCCAAGGGACTAGCGGGATTGAGGATACGCAGTATTTT
d_gene: TRBD2
j_gene: TRBJ2-3
len: 16
v_gene: TRBV11-3
abundance: -

CDR3aa: CSARDHGKAYNEQFF
CDR3nt: TGCAGTGCTAGAGATCACGGGAAGGCCTACAATGAGCAGTTCTTC
d_gene: -
j_gene: TRBJ2-1
len: 15
v_gene: TRBV20-1
abundance: -

CDR3aa: CASSNSGQANQPQHF
CDR3nt: TGTGCCAGCAGTAACTCCGGACAAGCCAATCAGCCCCAGCATTTT
d_gene: -
j_gene: TRBJ1-5
len: 15
v_gene: TRBV6-2/TRBV6-3
abundance: once

CDR3aa: CASSFGQGATYEQYF
CDR3nt: TGTGCCAGCAGCTTCGGACAGGGTGCCACCTACGAGCAGTACTTC
d_gene: TRBD1
j_gene: TRBJ2-7
len: 15
v_gene: TRBV6-6
abundance: -

CDR3aa: CAGSLDSGGKLFF
CDR3nt: TGTGCCGGCAGCTTGGACTCGGGGGGAAAACTGTTTTTT
d_gene: -
j_gene: TRBJ1-4
len: 13
v_gene: TRBV7-2
abundance: -

CDR3aa: CSAPPPGTSGGQYF
CDR3nt: TGCAGTGCTCCACCCCCCGGGACTAGCGGTGGGCAGTACTTC
d_gene: TRBD2
j_gene: TRBJ2-5
len: 14
v_gene: TRBV20-1
abundance: -

CDR3aa: CASSSQSPGYGYTF
CDR3nt: TGTGCCAGCAGCTCACAATCCCCCGGGTATGGCTACACCTTC
d_gene: -
j_gene: TRBJ1-2
len: 14
v_gene: TRBV7-9
abundance: -

CDR3aa: CASGLYTGSESRYNEQFF
CDR3nt: TGTGCTAGTGGTTTGTATACAGGGTCTGAATCGAGGTACAATGAGCAGTTCTTC
d_gene: -
j_gene: TRBJ2-1
len: 18
v_gene: TRBV12-5
abundance: many

CDR3aa: CASSYSRRGPPEQYF
CDR3nt: TGTGCCAGCAGTTACTCGAGAAGGGGGCCCCCCGAGCAGTACTTC
d_gene: TRBD1
j_gene: TRBJ2-7
len: 15
v_gene: TRBV6-6
abundance: few

CDR3aa: CASSLVRVSYEQYF
CDR3nt: TGTGCCAGCAGCTTAGTTAGGGTTTCCTACGAGCAGTACTTC
d_gene: -
j_gene: TRBJ2-7
len: 14
v_gene: TRBV7-9
abundance: -

CDR3aa: CASSRPGTKQYF
CDR3nt: TGTGCCAGCAGTCGTCCCGGGACTAAGCAGTATTTT
d_gene: TRBD2
j_gene: TRBJ2-3
len: 12
v_gene: TRBV6-2/TRBV6-3
abundance: few

CDR3aa: CASSLALNQPQHF
CDR3nt: TGTGCCAGCAGCTTAGCCCTTAATCAGCCCCAGCATTTT
d_gene: -
j_gene: TRBJ1-5
len: 13
v_gene: TRBV7-9
abundance: -

CDR3aa: CSVGTGSSYEQYF
CDR3nt: TGCAGCGTGGGGACAGGGTCCTCCTACGAGCAGTACTTC
d_gene: TRBD1
j_gene: TRBJ2-7
len: 13
v_gene: TRBV29-1
abundance: few

CDR3aa: CASSLFTGNSNQPQHF
CDR3nt: TGTGCCAGCAGTTTGTTTACAGGCAATAGCAATCAGCCCCAGCATTTT
d_gene: -
j_gene: TRBJ1-5
len: 16
v_gene: TRBV12-3/TRBV12-4
abundance: few

CDR3aa: CAGEQAARSSGANVLTF
CDR3nt: TGTGCCGGTGAACAGGCTGCTCGTTCTTCTGGGGCCAACGTCCTGACTTTC
d_gene: -
j_gene: TRBJ2-6
len: 17
v_gene: TRBV4-2
abundance: -

CDR3aa: CASSKTLAGVSDTQYF
CDR3nt: TGTGCCAGCAGTAAAACACTAGCGGGGGTGTCAGATACGCAGTATTTT
d_gene: TRBD2
j_gene: TRBJ2-3
len: 16
v_gene: TRBV2
abundance: -

CDR3aa: CSARRQGANYGYTF
CDR3nt: TGCAGTGCTAGACGGCAGGGGGCTAACTATGGCTACACCTTC
d_gene: TRBD1
j_gene: TRBJ1-2
len: 14
v_gene: TRBV20-1
abundance: many

CDR3aa: CASSGGGLAKNIQYF
CDR3nt: TGCGCCAGCAGCGGAGGCGGGCTAGCCAAAAACATTCAGTACTTC
d_gene: -
j_gene: TRBJ2-4
len: 15
v_gene: TRBV4-1
abundance: few

CDR3aa: CSAKGRESKNEQYF
CDR3nt: TGCAGTGCCAAGGGGCGGGAGAGCAAGAATGAGCAGTACTTC
d_gene: TRBD2
j_gene: TRBJ2-7
len: 14
v_gene: TRBV20-1
abundance: once

CDR3aa: CASSQTSGTYEQYF
CDR3nt: TGCGCCAGCAGCCAAACTAGCGGCACCTACGAGCAGTACTTC
d_gene: TRBD2
j_gene: TRBJ2-7
len: 14
v_gene: TRBV4-3
abundance: -

CDR3aa: CASSRTGTQETQYF
CDR3nt: TGTGCCAGCTCACGGACAGGGACCCAAGAGACCCAGTACTTC
d_gene: TRBD1
j_gene: TRBJ2-5
len: 14
v_gene: TRBV18
abundance: -